This T cell receptor (beta chain) appears in the sequencing data of a study of OX40 agonist ivuxolimab in advanced cancers. Sequencing was performed with immunoSEQ multiplex PCR; in TCRdb, only in-frame clones are kept and a portion is missing. The sample lists some 100,000 clones; approximately 84% were seen once. Trimming removed 2 bases from V and 3 bases from J, with 15 bases in between. There are 16 residues in the CDR3. In germline, CDR1 is MGHDK, CDR2 SYGVNS. This sample comprised CD4+ or CD8+ T cells sorted from blood, obtained in a trial of the OX40 agonist ivuxolimab. V usage is TRBV25-1 and J usage is TRBJ2-3; unclear D gene. The clonotype was recovered from an adult with an advanced solid tumor such as melanoma, head and neck, liver or kidney cancer. In nucleotides, the CDR3 is TGTGCCAGCAGTGAACTCCCGGGCCTCGGGACAGATACGCAGTATTTT. This sequence encodes CASSELPGLGTDTQYF.